A selection of T cell receptor beta chains follows, all from one sample in a study of graft-versus-host responses after intestinal transplantation. Method: immunoSEQ multiplex PCR; TCRdb's copy keeps in-frame clones and lacks some. The repertoire holds 5,500 to 6,000 clones, with around 76% as singletons. This material consisted of ileum tissue, taken about 240 days after intestinal transplant. These receptors were taken from a human patient who received an intestinal transplant, so some T cells may come from the graft donor. Each CDR3 is given with its conserved first and last residue. Each record gives: J gene, D gene, clone size, V gene, CDR3 length, CDR3 protein, CDR3 DNA. D genes are given only for firm matches. Not all rows give a size; the values are once, few, many and, for expanded clones, a class.

TRBJ1-1	TRBD1	once	TRBV28	13	CASTLDRAVEAFF	TGTGCCAGCACCTTGGACAGGGCGGTTGAAGCTTTCTTT
TRBJ2-1	NA	NA	TRBV28	14	CASSLWGSYNEQFF	TGTGCCAGCAGTTTATGGGGCTCCTACAATGAGCAGTTCTTC
TRBJ2-7	TRBD1	few	TRBV25-1	17	CASSDSRRTGVTNEQYF	TGTGCCAGCAGTGATTCAAGACGAACAGGGGTGACAAACGAGCAGTACTTC
TRBJ2-1	TRBD2	NA	TRBV6-4	15	CASSDSTSGGDEQFF	TGTGCCAGCAGTGACTCGACTAGCGGGGGGGATGAGCAGTTCTTC
TRBJ2-1	TRBD2	NA	TRBV2	16	CASTYSGGGMFNEQFF	TGTGCCAGCACCTATAGCGGGGGCGGTATGTTCAATGAGCAGTTCTTC
TRBJ2-5	NA	once	TRBV7-2	13	CASSRTVQETQYF	TGTGCCAGCAGCCGGACAGTCCAAGAGACCCAGTACTTC
TRBJ2-3	NA	NA	TRBV7-8	15	CASSLRGGTTDTQYF	TGTGCCAGCAGCCTAAGGGGGGGCACGACAGATACGCAGTATTTT
TRBJ1-2	TRBD1	NA	TRBV28	12	CASSSPGGLDTF	TGTGCCAGCAGTTCCCCAGGGGGGTTAGACACCTTC
TRBJ2-3	NA	NA	TRBV29-1	12	CSVGERTATQYF	TGCAGCGTTGGGGAGAGAACAGCGACGCAGTATTTT
TRBJ1-5	TRBD1	NA	TRBV6-1	15	CASSLGQGGNQPQHF	TGTGCCAGCAGTTTAGGACAGGGCGGCAATCAGCCCCAGCATTTT
TRBJ2-3	NA	NA	TRBV5-4	12	CASSFSPIGQYF	TGTGCCAGCAGCTTTAGTCCGATTGGGCAGTATTTT
TRBJ2-5	NA	NA	TRBV11-2	14	CASSLGAAGETQYF	TGTGCCAGCAGCTTAGGGGCTGCGGGGGAGACCCAGTACTTC
TRBJ1-5	NA	NA	TRBV7-8	15	CASSLDSLSNQPQHF	TGTGCCAGTAGCTTAGACAGTCTTAGCAATCAGCCCCAGCATTTT
TRBJ2-7	NA	NA	TRBV6-6	10	CASTLYEQYF	TGTGCCAGCACCCTCTACGAGCAGTACTTC
TRBJ1-5	TRBD1	NA	TRBV10-3	14	CAIQGQGARQPQHF	TGTGCCATCCAGGGACAGGGGGCGCGTCAGCCCCAGCATTTT
TRBJ1-1	TRBD1	few	TRBV19	15	CASSYYRGSETEAFF	TGTGCCAGTAGTTACTACAGGGGGAGTGAGACTGAAGCTTTCTTT
TRBJ2-1	TRBD2	few	TRBV7-6	16	CASSLPVAGGRNEQFF	TGTGCCAGCAGCTTACCGGTAGCGGGGGGGCGGAATGAGCAGTTCTTC
TRBJ2-3	NA	NA	TRBV7-6	15	CASSLEAGAPDTQYF	TGTGCCAGCAGCTTAGAGGCCGGGGCCCCAGATACGCAGTATTTT
TRBJ2-7	NA	NA	TRBV7-9	13	CASSLNLGTEQYF	TGTGCCAGCAGCTTAAATCTAGGGACCGAGCAGTACTTC
TRBJ1-5	TRBD1	NA	TRBV28	13	CASGGTANQPQHF	TGTGCCAGCGGGGGGACAGCTAATCAGCCCCAGCATTTT
TRBJ1-4	NA	NA	TRBV7-4	14	CASSLGFVGEKLFF	TGTGCCAGCAGCTTAGGTTTTGTGGGCGAAAAACTGTTTTTT
TRBJ1-2	NA	NA	TRBV5-1	15	CASSLEAYPNYGYTF	TGCGCCAGCAGCTTGGAGGCGTATCCTAACTATGGCTACACCTTC
TRBJ1-1	NA	few	TRBV11-1	14	CASSLMGQGTEAFF	TGTGCCAGCAGCTTAATGGGCCAGGGGACTGAAGCTTTCTTT
TRBJ2-1	NA	few	TRBV9	19	CASSVGTGTGRGAYNEQFF	TGTGCCAGCAGCGTAGGCACCGGGACAGGGCGGGGGGCCTACAATGAGCAGTTCTTC
TRBJ2-3	TRBD2	NA	TRBV4-2	18	CASSQGLAGGPSTDTQYF	TGTGCCAGCAGCCAAGGACTAGCGGGGGGGCCTAGCACAGATACGCAGTATTTT
TRBJ2-3	TRBD1	NA	TRBV2	15	CAGTLWTGGTDTQYF	TGTGCCGGGACTCTTTGGACAGGGGGAACAGATACGCAGTATTTT
TRBJ1-5	NA	NA	TRBV5-8	17	CASSLDAGGGSNQPQHF	TGTGCCAGCAGCTTGGACGCGGGCGGGGGGTCTAATCAGCCCCAGCATTTT
TRBJ1-6	NA	NA	TRBV5-4	18	CASSLVGGVGSYNSPLHF	TGTGCCAGCAGCTTGGTAGGAGGGGTCGGTTCCTATAATTCACCCCTCCACTTT
TRBJ2-3	TRBD2	NA	TRBV7-8	16	CASSISGGLSTDTQYF	TGTGCCAGCAGCATTAGCGGGGGGCTTAGCACAGATACGCAGTATTTT
TRBJ1-1	NA	NA	TRBV18	14	CASSPQEQSTEAFF	TGTGCCAGCTCACCACAGGAACAGAGCACTGAAGCTTTCTTT
TRBJ1-4	NA	NA	TRBV19	14	CASSNWGEGEKLFF	TGTGCCAGTAGCAATTGGGGGGAGGGCGAAAAACTGTTTTTT
TRBJ1-6	NA	NA	TRBV6-1	12	CASGGFNSPLHF	TGTGCCAGCGGGGGGTTTAATTCACCCCTCCACTTT
TRBJ2-3	NA	NA	TRBV7-2	13	CASSLTRGDTQYF	TGTGCCAGCAGCCTGACCAGGGGAGATACGCAGTATTTT
TRBJ1-5	TRBD1	NA	TRBV5-4	13	CASSLNRGQPQHF	TGTGCCAGCAGCTTGAACAGGGGGCAGCCCCAGCATTTT
TRBJ1-2	NA	NA	TRBV18	15	CASSDTGYANYGYTF	TGTGCCAGCTCAGACACAGGGTACGCTAACTATGGCTACACCTTC
TRBJ1-1	TRBD1	NA	TRBV5-1	16	CASSRTGQGHDTEAFF	TGCGCCAGCAGCCGTACTGGACAGGGCCATGACACTGAAGCTTTCTTT
TRBJ1-4	TRBD1	NA	TRBV12-5	15	CASGLNGTGGEKLFF	TGTGCTAGTGGTTTGAATGGGACAGGGGGAGAAAAACTGTTTTTT
TRBJ1-5	NA	NA	TRBV10-3	15	CASSYGQGGNQPQHF	TGTGCCAGCAGTTACGGGCAGGGAGGCAATCAGCCCCAGCATTTT
TRBJ2-1	TRBD2	NA	TRBV7-9	16	CASSFLMTSVYNEQFF	TGTGCCAGCAGCTTTTTGATGACTAGCGTCTACAATGAGCAGTTCTTC
TRBJ2-7	NA	NA	TRBV2	11	CASSELGGKYF	TGTGCCAGCAGTGAACTTGGGGGCAAGTACTTC
TRBJ1-2	NA	NA	TRBV21-1	14	CASSNRTGVYGYTF	TGTGCCAGCAGCAATAGAACCGGGGTCTATGGCTACACCTTC
TRBJ2-2	TRBD2	NA	TRBV10-3	16	CAISGLAGSNTGELFF	TGTGCCATCAGTGGGCTAGCGGGCTCGAACACCGGGGAGCTGTTTTTT
TRBJ2-1	NA	NA	TRBV15	12	CATSREWNEQFF	TGTGCCACCAGCAGAGAGTGGAATGAGCAGTTCTTC
TRBJ1-5	NA	few	TRBV6-5	12	CASSYLFQPQHF	TGTGCCAGCAGTTACCTATTCCAGCCCCAGCATTTT
TRBJ2-1	NA	NA	TRBV28	15	CASSFGRGLYNEQFF	TGTGCCAGCAGTTTTGGCAGGGGATTATACAATGAGCAGTTCTTC
TRBJ2-2	NA	once	TRBV5-6	15	CASSLDGGNTGELFF	TGTGCCAGCAGCTTGGACGGGGGGAACACCGGGGAGCTGTTTTTT